Listed below are T cell receptor beta chains from one sample, sequenced in a study of T cells in Graves' hyperthyroidism and ophthalmopathy. TCRdb passed the multiplex PCR reads through MiXCR, listing each CDR3 protein once. The sample carries under 700,000 distinct CDR3 sequences, roughly 50% recorded once. The specimen was peripheral blood or thyroid tissue (not recorded which). The receptors originated from a woman in her late teens or twenties with Graves' hyperthyroidism. CDR3s include the opening cysteine and the closing phenylalanine or tryptophan. The order of the fields is D gene, clone size, V gene, CDR3 protein. D genes are given only for firm matches. Rows may omit the clone size; those that give it use once, few, many or a size class.

d_call: .; clone_size: few; v_call: TRBV5-1; cdr3_aa: CASFSDLSGANVLTF
d_call: .; clone_size: .; v_call: TRBV25-1; cdr3_aa: CASSLYREGYTF
d_call: TRBD2; clone_size: few; v_call: TRBV5-1; cdr3_aa: CASSLLAGPTYEQYF
d_call: TRBD2; clone_size: .; v_call: TRBV7-9; cdr3_aa: CASREPGLVGYEQYF
d_call: .; clone_size: .; v_call: TRBV5-1; cdr3_aa: CASSLSQGTHEQYF
d_call: .; clone_size: .; v_call: TRBV20-1; cdr3_aa: CSARDKGYQPQYF
d_call: .; clone_size: .; v_call: TRBV25-1; cdr3_aa: CASSLVGSAQETQYF
d_call: .; clone_size: .; v_call: TRBV7-9; cdr3_aa: CASGDGLYYEQYF
d_call: TRBD2; clone_size: .; v_call: TRBV10-3; cdr3_aa: CAISEAPTSWYEQYF
d_call: .; clone_size: few; v_call: TRBV2; cdr3_aa: CASSFGPRDGYTF
d_call: .; clone_size: .; v_call: TRBV20-1; cdr3_aa: CSASGLTQETQYF
d_call: .; clone_size: many; v_call: TRBV7-9; cdr3_aa: CASSSTARLETQYF
d_call: TRBD1; clone_size: .; v_call: TRBV7-9; cdr3_aa: CASRPAGQAVYGYTF
d_call: TRBD1; clone_size: many; v_call: TRBV29-1; cdr3_aa: CSVGTAGGNQPQHF
d_call: TRBD1; clone_size: many; v_call: TRBV29-1; cdr3_aa: CSVTGTGHEKLFF
d_call: .; clone_size: .; v_call: TRBV7-2; cdr3_aa: CASSQDVGGGYGYTF
d_call: TRBD2; clone_size: few; v_call: TRBV20-1; cdr3_aa: CSGGLASSGELFF
d_call: .; clone_size: few; v_call: TRBV20-1; cdr3_aa: CSAKRGEYEQYF
d_call: .; clone_size: .; v_call: TRBV24-1; cdr3_aa: CATSQRSTDTQYF
d_call: .; clone_size: .; v_call: TRBV10-3; cdr3_aa: CAISITGNGETQYF
d_call: TRBD1; clone_size: few; v_call: TRBV2; cdr3_aa: CASSEAARQGYYGYTF
d_call: .; clone_size: .; v_call: TRBV2; cdr3_aa: CASSLSRGANEKLFF
d_call: .; clone_size: few; v_call: TRBV10-3; cdr3_aa: CASSLGGVRRGYTF
d_call: TRBD1; clone_size: many; v_call: TRBV15; cdr3_aa: CATSSHRDSYGYTF
d_call: .; clone_size: few; v_call: TRBV10-3; cdr3_aa: CASSYFGESSAFF
d_call: TRBD1; clone_size: many; v_call: TRBV2; cdr3_aa: CASRDRTTNEKLFF
d_call: .; clone_size: .; v_call: TRBV7-3; cdr3_aa: CASSPDTGGAEDGYTF
d_call: TRBD1; clone_size: .; v_call: TRBV6-5; cdr3_aa: CASRLHPGQSNQPQHF
d_call: TRBD1; clone_size: .; v_call: TRBV25-1; cdr3_aa: CASSEYYSTGTVGKLFF
d_call: TRBD1; clone_size: .; v_call: TRBV29-1; cdr3_aa: CSLLDREMETQYF
d_call: .; clone_size: .; v_call: TRBV24-1; cdr3_aa: CATSDWGRETQHF
d_call: TRBD1; clone_size: many; v_call: TRBV7-6; cdr3_aa: CASSPDRGNTEAFF
d_call: .; clone_size: .; v_call: TRBV6-5; cdr3_aa: CASSYEAGSGELFF
d_call: .; clone_size: few; v_call: TRBV2; cdr3_aa: CASSSGVHYGYTF
d_call: .; clone_size: few; v_call: TRBV7-2; cdr3_aa: CASSLAVKRIYEQYF
d_call: .; clone_size: .; v_call: TRBV7-3; cdr3_aa: CASSQRNQETQYF
d_call: .; clone_size: few; v_call: TRBV5-1; cdr3_aa: CASSESGANVLTF
d_call: .; clone_size: many; v_call: TRBV10-3; cdr3_aa: CAISESRAQGSYGYTF
d_call: TRBD1; clone_size: many; v_call: TRBV10-3; cdr3_aa: CAISPFLQGNEQYF
d_call: TRBD1; clone_size: .; v_call: TRBV7-9; cdr3_aa: CASSSSPRTGDFYEQYF
d_call: .; clone_size: few; v_call: TRBV19; cdr3_aa: CASRRGNAPEQYF
d_call: TRBD1; clone_size: few; v_call: TRBV7-9; cdr3_aa: CASSPRTGGISGANVLTF
d_call: TRBD1; clone_size: .; v_call: TRBV24-1; cdr3_aa: CATSETGTGRNGYTF
d_call: TRBD2; clone_size: .; v_call: TRBV10-1; cdr3_aa: CASSDARLAGNDEQYF
d_call: .; clone_size: .; v_call: TRBV7-9; cdr3_aa: CASSPGGGAEAFF
d_call: TRBD1; clone_size: few; v_call: TRBV7-8; cdr3_aa: CASTWTGGLNSPLHF
d_call: TRBD2; clone_size: .; v_call: TRBV19; cdr3_aa: CASCGGAGANVLTF
d_call: TRBD1; clone_size: once; v_call: TRBV12-3/TRBV12-4; cdr3_aa: CASSQVYVLYRGRQETQYF